The sequence of this T cell receptor beta chain was determined in a study of tumor and adjacent non-tumor tissue in lung cancer. The CDR3 spans 15 residues. Germline CDR1 is SGHAT and CDR2 is FQNNGV. The library came from three nested PCR rounds adapted from ARM-PCR protocols. TCRdb reprocessed the multiplex PCR reads via MiXCR and lists one record per CDR3 protein. Of 75,000 to 95,000 distinct CDR3 sequences in the sample, over 60% are singletons; the top ten hold 8.5% to 10%. As to this clonotype: Its ends do not fully match the called genes, so a read error is possible.

No cell sorting was done before RNA was extracted from the tissue. What was sequenced was lung tumor tissue. The genes are TRBV11-2 and TRBJ1-1; D is ambiguous. This TCR came from a woman aged 40 to 50 with non-small cell lung cancer. Here the CDR3 DNA reads TGTGCCAGCAGCTTAGATCTATTGCCGATTGCTGAAACTTTCTTT. Amino acids: CASSLDLLPIAETFF. The full variable domain, its missing parts supplied by reference TRBV11-2 and TRBJ1-1, is EAGVAQSPRYKIIEKRQSVAFWCNPISGHATLYWYQQILGQGPKLLIQFQNNGVVDDSQLPKDRFSAERLKGVDSTLKIQPAKLEDSAVYLCASSLDLLPIAETFFGQGTRLTVV.